These 32 T cell receptor beta chains were all obtained from the same sample, sequenced in a study of tumor-infiltrating lymphocytes in primary liver carcinoma (dated by TCRdb to about 2017). Sequencing was performed on an Illumina HiSeq 2500. Using a constant-region primer and ProtoScript II reverse transcriptase, TCRbeta-specific cDNA was reverse-transcribed from around 500 ng total RNA. Three nested multiplex PCR rounds, following a slightly modified ARM-PCR procedure, were used to build the TCRbeta libraries. The first two PCR rounds used multiplex TRBV1-TRBV30 forward primers with a Cbeta reverse primer, each for about 9 cycles. The public reads were reprocessed in TCRdb via fastp at Q25 and MiXCR, keeping in-frame beta chains. Identical CDR3 proteins give one entry, which carries the most common genes and DNA. The sample includes 300,000 to 400,000 distinct CDR3 sequences, with roughly 61% observed a single time. The ten largest clones add up to roughly 6% of the sample.

TRIzol reagent was used to extract blood RNA from unsorted whole blood, while the DNeasy Blood & Tissue kit provided the germline DNA. What was sequenced was peripheral blood. Receptors originate from a man in his forties with primary liver carcinoma and hepatitis B virus infection.

This clonotype was seen a few times. The chain uses TRBV11-3 and TRBJ2-2; D is possibly TRBD2 (5 bases). V gave up 5 bases and J gave up 7 bases, with 11 bases separating them. The germline V gene encodes CDR1 SGHNT and CDR2 YENEEA. CDR3 length: 13 amino acids. DNA for the CDR3: TGTGCCAGCAGCCTTAGAGGAGGCGGGGAGCTGTTTTTT. Translated: CASSLRGGGELFF. The variable domain in full, completed from reference TRBV11-3 and TRBJ2-2, reads EAGVVQSPRYKIIEKKQPVAFWCNPISGHNTLYWYLQNLGQGPELLIRYENEEAVDDSQLPKDRFSAERLKGVDSTLKIQPAELGDSAVYLCASSLRGGGELFFGEGSRLTVL.

This clonotype was recorded many times. This chain links TRBV6-6 with TRBJ2-5, with D possibly TRBD1 on 6 matching bases. The CDR3 runs 14 residues. The germline V and J ends were trimmed by 6 bases and 6 bases, with 17 bases remaining between them. CDR1 and CDR2 (germline): MNHNY, SVGAGI (reference sequence). CDR3 DNA: TGTGCCAGCAGCGACCCACAGGGAAGGAAGACCCAGTACTTC. Translation gives CASSDPQGRKTQYF.

This clonotype was seen a handful of times. This may stem from a read error, because a much larger clone lies one nucleotide away. V is TRBV6-5 and J is TRBJ1-1; possibly TRBD1 for D (6 bases). Germline V gene sequence: CDR1 MNHEY, CDR2 SVGAGI. The CDR3 runs to 15 residues. CDR3 sequence (DNA): TGTGCCAGCAGCCCCAGGGGCGGGCTGAACACTGAAGTTTTCTTT. Protein sequence: CASSPRGGLNTEVFF.

As regards this clonotype: One junction end disagrees with the germline gene, perhaps due to a read error. This sequence joins TRBV11-2 and TRBJ2-7; weak D call: TRBD2 (6 bases). Germline CDR1 is SGHAT and CDR2 is FQNNGV. This CDR3 is 13 amino acids long. CDR3 nucleotides: TGTGCCTGCAGCTTTAATACCCAAGGGACTCAGTACTTC. Translated: CACSFNTQGTQYF.

Concerning this clonotype: One junction end does not reproduce the germline sequence, and a read error may be involved. J is TRBJ2-2 and V is TRBV6-1; 10 bases agree with TRBD1. Per the germline V gene, CDR1 is MNHNS and CDR2 is SASEGT. The CDR3 covers 16 residues. The CDR3 region is CASSAERTGGPGKLFF. The CDR3 coding sequence is TGTGCCAGCAGCGCTGAACGGACAGGGGGTCCCGGGAAGCTGTTTTTT.

As for this clonotype: One base away lies a much larger clone, so this may be a sequencing read error. V usage is TRBV4-3 and J usage is TRBJ2-1; TRBD2 matches 13 bases. CDR1 LGHNA and CDR2 YSLEER come from the germline V gene. The CDR3 extends over 18 amino acids. CDR3 nucleotide sequence: TGCGACAGCAGCCAAGATAGGACTAGCGGGAGAGGGAACAATGAGCAGTTCTTC. This translates into CDSSQDRTSGRGNNEQFF.

The chain employs TRBV2 and TRBJ2-2; D gene unclear. The CDR3 has 14 residues. The germline CDR1 and CDR2 sequences are SNHLY and FYNNEI. V lost 3 bases and J 1 base, leaving 6 bases between the germline ends. For the CDR3, the DNA is TGTGCCAGCAGTGACCGACAGAACACCGGGGAGCTGTTTTTT. It encodes CASSDRQNTGELFF.

In the case of this clonotype: A much larger clone is a single base away; this may be a read error. No conserved phenylalanine or tryptophan is present at the end of the CDR3, so a read error is the likely explanation. As DNA, the CDR3 is TGTGCCAGCAGCCCAGGATCCCATTTAAGCACAGATACGCAGTATTTG. This gives the protein CASSPGSHLSTDTQYL. The genes are TRBV4-2 and TRBJ2-3, with no clear D. V shed 4 bases and J shed 0 bases, with 14 bases lying between them. The germline V gene encodes CDR1 LGHNA and CDR2 YNFKEQ. This CDR3 is built from 16 residues.

Concerning this clonotype itself: Without the conserved terminal phenylalanine or tryptophan, this CDR3 likely stems from a read error. V and J are TRBV10-3 and TRBJ2-7; the match to TRBD1 covers 7 bases. Per the germline V gene, CDR1 is ENHRY and CDR2 is SYGVKD. This CDR3 region has 12 residues. CDR3 amino acids: CGIQGESYEQYY. DNA of the CDR3: TGTGGCATCCAGGGGGAGTCTTACGAGCAGTACTAC.

In the case of this clonotype: A much larger clone lies one base from this, so it may be a read error. V and J are TRBV5-5 and TRBJ2-1; no definite D call. Trimming removed 10 bases from V and 5 bases from J, with 7 bases in between. Germline lookup yields CDR1 SGHKS and CDR2 YYEKEE (reference sequence). The CDR3 runs to 10 residues. This CDR3 is CAHPNNEQFF. CDR3 bases: TGTGCCCACCCTAACAATGAGCAGTTCTTC.

Regarding this clonotype: The junction shows a germline mismatch at one end, possibly a read error. The CDR3 here is CASIYCGGRNTGELFF. In DNA form, the CDR3 reads TGTGCCAGCATTTACTGTGGGGGTCGTAACACCGGGGAGCTGTTTTTT. This rearrangement joins TRBV6-5 to TRBJ2-2, with D perhaps given as TRBD1 or TRBD2 (5 bases each). This CDR3 comprises 16 residues. Germline CDR1 MNHEY, CDR2 SVGAGI.

This clonotype was seen many times. The rearrangement uses TRBV29-1 and TRBJ1-5; D remains ambiguous. Per the germline V gene, CDR1 is SQVTM and CDR2 is ANQGSEA. This CDR3 is built from 13 residues. Trimming took 6 bases from V and 4 from J, leaving 13 bases between them. The CDR3 loop reads CSVALMENQPQHF. The DNA for the CDR3 is TGCAGCGTGGCCCTTATGGAAAATCAGCCCCAGCATTTT.

This clonotype has a count of ten or more. The chain carries TRBV11-2 and TRBJ2-7, with 10 bases identical to TRBD1. This CDR3 is built from 13 residues. With V trimmed by 5 bases and J by 5 bases, 3 bases remained unmatched. Germline V CDR1 and CDR2: SGHAT, FQNNGV. CDR3 coding DNA: TGTGCCAGCAGCCGGGACAGGGGCCACGAGCAGTACTTC. It codes for CASSRDRGHEQYF.

This clonotype has ten or more counts. The rearrangement links TRBV6-5 to TRBJ2-1; weak D call: TRBD1 (6 bases). Germline V gene data show CDR1 as MNHEY and CDR2 as SVGAGI. This CDR3 comprises 13 residues. Trimming cost V 6 bases and J 3 bases, with 9 bases left between them. CDR3: CASRDSSYNEQFF. CDR3 bases: TGTGCCAGCAGGGACAGTAGCTACAATGAGCAGTTCTTC.

This clonotype was counted only a few times. V usage is TRBV5-6 and J usage is TRBJ1-4, with 8 bases fitting TRBD1. V was pared by 3 bases and J by 4 bases, with 5 bases of the junction left unmatched. Germline loops: CDR1 SGHDT, CDR2 YYEEEE. The CDR3 extends over 15 amino acids. This chain's CDR3 is CASSSQGVFNEKLFF. In nucleotides, the CDR3 is TGTGCCAGCAGCTCACAGGGGGTTTTTAATGAAAAACTGTTTTTT.

Notes on this clonotype: A much larger clone differs from this one at a single base, so this may be a read error. The chain joins TRBV4-2 to TRBJ2-5; 7 nucleotides match TRBD2. J gave up 2 bases and V 4 bases, and 13 bases lay outside the gene matches. The CDR3 is 17 residues long. Germline values: CDR1 LGHNA, CDR2 YNFKEQ. CDR3 region: CASSLSEAGVRQETQYF. CDR3 coding DNA: TGTGCCAGCAGCCTAAGTGAGGCGGGAGTTAGGCAAGAGACCCAGTACTTC.

Concerning this clonotype: The limits of the CDR3 on the DNA are not certain, so only TCRdb's listed CDR3 is given. The chain links TRBV29-1 to TRBJ2-3. CDR1 and CDR2 (germline): SQVTM, ANQGSEA. The CDR3 is made up of 12 amino acids, end residues included. Here the CDR3 reads CSVAMGADTRYF.

Note on this clonotype: The junction departs from the called germline gene at one end, perhaps through a read error. V is TRBV11-2 and J is TRBJ2-7; the D is unclear. The germline gives CDR1 SGHAT, CDR2 FQNNGV. CDR3 size: 15 residues. In nucleotides, the CDR3 is TGTGTCAGCAGCCTGAAGGTAGAGTTTTTTTACGAGCAGTACTTC. This sequence encodes CVSSLKVEFFYEQYF.

In nucleotides, the CDR3 is TGTGCCATCAGTTTCGGACACCCTAGCACAGATACGCAGTATTTT. Encoded protein: CAISFGHPSTDTQYF. V usage is TRBV10-3 and J usage is TRBJ2-3; tentatively, D is TRBD1 (5 bases). The V and J ends lost 5 bases and 0 bases respectively, with 12 bases between them. This CDR3 has 15 residues. The V gene's germline CDR1 is ENHRY and CDR2 SYGVKD.

This clonotype came up many times. V is TRBV12-3 or TRBV12-4 and J is TRBJ2-3; 7 bases map to TRBD2. The CDR3 loop spans 13 amino acids. V was clipped by 8 bases and J by 3 bases; unmatched bases: 5. The CDR3 coding sequence is TGTGCCAGCCTGCGGCGGGGGACAGATACGCAGTATTTT. This sequence encodes CASLRRGTDTQYF.

Note on this clonotype: Its ends do not fully match the called genes, so a read error is possible. The rearrangement uses TRBV6-5 and TRBJ1-5; possible D gene TRBD1, 5 bases. The CDR3 runs to 14 residues. Germline V CDR1 and CDR2: MNHEY, SVGAGI. This CDR3 reads CVSSHRQWRQPQHF. The CDR3, as DNA: TGTGTCAGCAGTCACCGACAGTGGCGACAGCCCCAGCATTTT.

In its sample, this clonotype was seen once. The CDR3 carries no conserved terminal phenylalanine or tryptophan, so it likely arises from a read error. The rearrangement uses TRBV5-1 and TRBJ2-1; D possibly uses TRBD1 or TRBD2 (5 bases each). The V end was cut by 0 bases, the J end by 2 bases, with 12 bases between. There are 16 residues in the CDR3. Germline CDR1 SGHRS, CDR2 YFSETQ. The CDR3 protein is CASSLDPGPAYNEQFS. The CDR3 nucleotides are TGCGCCAGCAGCTTGGACCCGGGACCCGCCTACAATGAGCAGTTCTCC.

The table lists this clonotype with many counts. The V call is TRBV6-6, the J call TRBJ2-7, with TRBD2 identical over 8 bases. There are 15 residues in the CDR3. Per the germline V gene, CDR1 is MNHNY and CDR2 is SVGAGI (reference sequence). V shed 1 base, J shed 3 bases, and the junction held 5 bases outside the gene matches. DNA for the CDR3: TGTGCCAGCAGTTACTTGCGGGAGGAGTACTACGAGCAGTACTTC. It translates to CASSYLREEYYEQYF.

This clonotype was seen a few times. A junction end diverges from the germline sequence, so it may reflect a read error. The chain combines TRBV11-2 with TRBJ2-7; no firm D call. This CDR3 has 15 residues. Looked up from germline, CDR1 is SGHAT and CDR2 is FQNNGV. CDR3 in DNA: TGTGCCAACAGCTTAGGTCCGCGGACCACCTACGAGCAGTACTTC. Its protein is CANSLGPRTTYEQYF.

The chain carries TRBV11-2 and TRBJ2-4; D perhaps matches TRBD1 (5 bases). This CDR3 region has 16 residues. CDR1 is SGHAT and CDR2 is FQNNGV in the germline V gene. Trimming stripped 5 bases from V and 5 bases from J, with 19 bases between. The CDR3 is CASSKSVGLVENIQYF. As DNA, the CDR3 is TGTGCCAGCAGCAAGAGTGTGGGGCTCGTTGAAAACATTCAGTACTTC.

Comments on this clonotype: A junction end diverges from the germline sequence, so it may reflect a read error. The chain employs TRBV13 and TRBJ2-3; 7 nucleotides align to TRBD1. The CDR3 sequence is 14 residues long. Germline V gives CDR1 PRHDT, CDR2 FYEKMQ (reference sequence). CDR3 amino acids: CASSIGTGADTQYF. The CDR3 coding sequence is TGTGCCAGCAGCATAGGAACAGGGGCGGATACGCAGTATTTT.

This clonotype was seen a few times. The chain uses TRBV6-6 and TRBJ2-7; 9 bases match TRBD2. The CDR3 has 16 amino acids. Germline V gene sequence: CDR1 MNHNY, CDR2 SVGAGI (reference sequence). V shed 6 bases and J 5 bases; nucleotides not matched to a gene: 14. CDR3 nucleotides: TGTGCCAGCAGACCCGACCTTCTAGCGGGACCCCACGAGCAGTACTTC. Translating it yields CASRPDLLAGPHEQYF.

Note on this clonotype: Mismatch with germline at one junction end may stem from a read error. The rearrangement joins TRBV7-9 to TRBJ2-2; no firm D call. From germline, CDR1 is SEHNR and CDR2 FQNEAQ (reference sequence). This CDR3 has 13 amino acids. The CDR3 region is CASSFNYTVELFF. The CDR3 region has the DNA TGTGCCAGCAGCTTTAACTACACCGTGGAGCTGTTTTTT.

As concerns this clonotype: Sequence at one end of the junction differs from germline and may be a read error. The genes are TRBV13 and TRBJ2-1, with D maybe TRBD1 (6 bases). Germline V CDR1 and CDR2: PRHDT, FYEKMQ (reference sequence). The CDR3 runs to 14 residues. The CDR3 DNA reads TGTGCCAGCAGCTTGGTCCTTGGGGACAATGAGCAGTTTTTC. It encodes CASSLVLGDNEQFF. Variable domain in full (rest from reference TRBV13 and TRBJ2-1): AAGVIQSPRHLIKEKRETATLKCYPIPRHDTVYWYQQGPGQDPQFLISFYEKMQSDKGSIPDRFSAQQFSDYHSELNMSSLELGDSALYFCASSLVLGDNEQFFGPGTRLTVL.

As for this clonotype: A read error may explain this, as a much larger clone is one base away. V gene TRBV4-1 combines with J gene TRBJ2-6; tentatively, D is TRBD2 (5 bases). The CDR3 runs to 18 residues. Trimming pared 1 base from V and 1 base from J, leaving 14 bases between. CDR1 is MGHRA, CDR2 YSYEKL, per germline. This CDR3 reads CASSQVTEGVSGANVLTF. CDR3 nucleotide sequence: TGCGCCAGCAGCCAAGTTACAGAGGGCGTTTCTGGGGCCAACGTCCTGACTTTC.

Worth noting for this clonotype: One junction end disagrees with the germline gene, perhaps due to a read error. V usage is TRBV24-1 and J usage is TRBJ1-1; TRBD1 is a possible D gene (6 bases). This CDR3 contains 15 residues. Germline V gene sequence: CDR1 KGHDR, CDR2 SFDVKD. CDR3 loop: CATSDPDSVDTETFF. For the CDR3, the DNA is TGTGCCACCAGTGACCCGGACAGCGTGGACACTGAAACTTTCTTT.

This chain connects TRBV28 to TRBJ1-5, with D possibly TRBD1 on 5 matching bases. The CDR3 runs to 15 residues. V dropped 6 bases and J dropped 7 bases, with 19 bases sitting between them. Germline CDR1 is MDHEN and CDR2 is SYDVKM. CDR3 in amino acids: CASRTAGSGGQPQHF. Written as DNA, the CDR3 is TGTGCCAGCAGGACCGCAGGGTCAGGAGGCCAGCCCCAGCATTTT.